These 9 T cell receptor beta chains were all obtained from the same sample, sequenced in a study of cytomegalovirus exposure and HLA in healthy donors (dated by TCRdb to about 2017). Preparation of the library involved the immunoSEQ multiplex PCR assay. For the multiplex PCR, a mixture combining 60 forward primers for TCR Vbeta segments and 13 reverse primers for TCR Jbeta segments was used. TCRdb retrieved this table from immuneACCESS and kept in-frame rearrangements only. Not all clones are present; in checked studies, unresolved V genes account for under half, and no reason is known for the remainder. The sample has approximately 75,000 clones on record, 84% of them singletons. Clones ranked in the top ten supply around 18% of the sample. Sequenced input: PBMCs. The source of these receptors is a man between 65 and 80 years old in good health and CMV-seropositive.

The chain joins TRBV5-1 to TRBJ2-3; a possible D gene is TRBD1 (6 bases). The CDR3 sequence is 14 residues long. V lost 4 bases and J 4 bases, leaving 13 bases between the germline ends. Germline V gene lookup returns CDR1 SGHRS and CDR2 YFSETQ. This chain's CDR3 is CASSPGQLPDTQYF. Here the CDR3 DNA reads TGCGCCAGCAGCCCAGGACAGCTGCCAGATACGCAGTATTTT.

This chain links TRBV7-9 with TRBJ2-3; D unclear. This CDR3 is built from 14 residues. In germline, CDR1 is SEHNR, CDR2 FQNEAQ (reference sequence). V was trimmed by 2 bases and J by 0 bases, leaving 6 bases between them. CDR3 in DNA: TGTGCCAGCAGCTTAAGACTTAGCACAGATACGCAGTATTTT. It is translated as CASSLRLSTDTQYF.

The chain has TRBV5-4 and TRBJ2-1; 8 bases fit TRBD1. CDR1 SGHNT and CDR2 YYREEE come from the germline V gene (reference sequence). The J segment lost 2 bases and the V segment lost 4 bases, leaving 8 bases of the junction unmatched. There are 16 residues in the CDR3. The chain's CDR3 is CASSPGGHLTYNEQFF. In DNA form, the CDR3 reads TGTGCCAGCAGCCCAGGGGGCCATTTGACCTACAATGAGCAGTTCTTC.

This chain links TRBV2 with TRBJ1-4; D is ambiguous. V was clipped by 1 base and J by 1 base, with 7 bases between them. Germline V CDR1 and CDR2: SNHLY, FYNNEI. This CDR3 is 15 amino acids long. The DNA for the CDR3 is TGTGCCAGCAGTGAAGGAGGGTTAACTAATGAAAAACTGTTTTTT. Translated, it gives CASSEGGLTNEKLFF.

The chain couples TRBV30 to TRBJ2-2; a weak D match, TRBD1 (5 bases). V lost 5 bases and J lost 1, with 5 bases in between. This CDR3 has 12 residues. Germline V CDR1 and CDR2: GTSNPN, SVGIG (reference sequence). This CDR3 reads CAWGQNTGELFF. CDR3 DNA: TGTGCCTGGGGACAGAACACCGGGGAGCTGTTTTTT.

This clone was picked up a small number of times. The V and J genes are TRBV7-2 and TRBJ1-2; 10 bases align to TRBD1. Unmatched junction bases numbered 2, after V lost 4 bases and J lost 6 bases. The CDR3 length is 13 residues. Per the germline V gene, CDR1 is SGHTA and CDR2 is FQGNSA. CDR3 coding DNA: TGTGCCAGCAGCTCCGGGACAGGGGATGGCTACACCTTC. Encoded protein: CASSSGTGDGYTF.

This chain uses TRBV7-9 with TRBJ2-7, with D tentatively TRBD1 (6 bases). CDR3 length: 12 residues. Trimming removed 5 bases at V and 4 bases at J, with 9 bases between. Germline CDR1 reads SEHNR; CDR2 reads FQNEAQ (reference sequence). In DNA, the CDR3 is TGTGCCAGCAGCAAACAGGGTTACGAGCAGTACTTC. This codes for CASSKQGYEQYF.

J is TRBJ2-7 and V is TRBV4-2, with a possible D match to TRBD2 (6 bases). The CDR3 covers 16 residues. V was trimmed by 4 bases and J by 0 bases, leaving 16 bases between them. Germline CDR1 is LGHNA and CDR2 is YNFKEQ. The CDR3 sequence: CASSPFGGLSSYEQYF. CDR3 nucleotides: TGTGCCAGCAGCCCTTTCGGGGGACTCAGCTCCTACGAGCAGTACTTC.

The CDR3: CATQKQGSGANVLTF. In nucleotides, the CDR3 is TGTGCCACCCAAAAACAGGGATCTGGGGCCAACGTCCTGACTTTC. The chain employs TRBV15 and TRBJ2-6, with D possibly matching TRBD1 (6 bases). CDR3 length: 15 amino acids. The germline V gene has CDR1 LNHNV and CDR2 YYDKDF (reference sequence). Trimming took off 8 bases at V and 1 base at J, with 12 bases between the two ends.